What follows are 7 T cell receptor beta chains derived from one specimen sequenced in a study of T-cell reconstitution after alpha-beta-depleted transplantation in children. Unique molecular identifiers were incorporated when the TCRbeta library was constructed. TCRdb independently ran MiXCR on the PCR reads; one entry per CDR3 protein. This table holds around 300,000 distinct CDR3 sequences, 9.5% to 13% found once. The input for sequencing was peripheral blood, taken 180 days after TCRalphabeta/CD19-depleted stem cell transplant. The source is a male patient between 2 and 15 years old who had a stem cell transplant for chronic granulomatous disease, so the T cells may come from the graft donor.

There are many counts of this clonotype. This chain connects TRBV12-3 or TRBV12-4 to TRBJ2-5; TRBD1 agrees at 7 bases. The V gene end was trimmed by 1 base and the J gene end by 4 bases; junction bases not matched to a gene: 3. CDR3 size: 14 residues. CDR3 loop: CASSLGDRRETQYF. In nucleotides, the CDR3 is TGTGCCAGCAGTTTAGGGGACAGACGAGAGACCCAGTACTTC.

This clonotype was recorded at least ten times. V gene TRBV7-9 combines with J gene TRBJ1-1, with 9 positions matching TRBD1. CDR3 length equals 16 residues. From germline, CDR1 is SEHNR and CDR2 FQNEAQ (reference sequence). After removal of 5 bases from V and 0 bases from J, the junction contained 7 bases not matched to a gene. The CDR3 region has the DNA TGTGCCAGCAGCCCTCGACAGGGGGTTTTGAACACTGAAGCTTTCTTT. Translating it yields CASSPRQGVLNTEAFF.

The table lists this clonotype with many counts. J is TRBJ1-4 and V is TRBV12-3 or TRBV12-4, with 7 bases aligning to TRBD1. The CDR3 has 15 amino acids. V lost 5 bases, J lost 7 bases, and 10 bases stayed unmatched. CDR3 amino acids: CASSTRQGRGEKLFF. DNA for the CDR3: TGTGCCAGCAGTACTCGACAGGGCCGAGGTGAAAAACTGTTTTTT.

This clonotype has ten or more counts. The genes are TRBV10-1 and TRBJ1-2, with 7 positions matching TRBD1. Unmatched junction bases numbered 5, after V lost 6 bases and J lost 7 bases. CDR3 length: 12 amino acids. Germline V lookup: CDR1 WNHNN, CDR2 SYGVQD (reference sequence). For the CDR3, the DNA is TGCGCCAGCAGAGGCAGGGGGACTGGCTACACCTTC. Translating it yields CASRGRGTGYTF.

In this sample, this clonotype turned up many times. This chain joins TRBV28 and TRBJ2-1, with D maybe TRBD1 (6 bases). In germline, CDR1 is MDHEN, CDR2 SYDVKM. Trimming took 3 bases from V and 6 from J, leaving 12 bases between them. The CDR3 has 14 amino acids. The DNA for the CDR3 is TGTGCCAGCAGTTTCCCTGACAGGATCAATGAGCAGTTCTTC. It encodes CASSFPDRINEQFF.

This clonotype was observed many times. The rearrangement links TRBV28 to TRBJ1-2; 7 bases fit TRBD1. Germline V CDR1 and CDR2: MDHEN, SYDVKM. The junction had 12 bases not matched to a gene; V was cut back by 3 bases and J by 8 bases. The CDR3 sequence is 15 residues long. The DNA of the CDR3 is TGTGCCAGCAGTTTGAGACAGGGTTTCCGAGAAGGCTACACCTTC. Translating it yields CASSLRQGFREGYTF.

This clonotype was seen a few times. The rearrangement uses TRBV25-1 and TRBJ2-3; 9 bases fit TRBD1. This CDR3 contains 15 residues. Trimming removed 6 bases from V and 4 bases from J; junction bases left unmatched: 8. In germline, CDR1 is MGHDK, CDR2 SYGVNS. The CDR3 coding sequence is TGTGCCAGCAGCTATCAGGGACAGGGCTCAGATACGCAGTATTTT. This sequence encodes CASSYQGQGSDTQYF.